This T cell receptor (beta chain) derives from a study of cytomegalovirus exposure and HLA in healthy donors. Study-level results: Researchers reported that a few CMV-associated chains were confirmed in vitro as CMV antigen-specific. Analyzed later, most CMV-associated TCR beta chains appeared HLA-restricted. Most TCR sequences were rare, but some public TCRs occurred in many donors.

Vbeta (60) and Jbeta (13) primers were used in the PCR. Profiling relied on immunoSEQ multiplex PCR, and the TCRdb table lists in-frame clones only, not all of them. The sample lists about 82,000 clones, roughly 80% occurring once. For this clone: Its antigen is unidentified. An end of the junction differs from the germline gene, which may be a read error.

The germline V gene has CDR1 MNHEY and CDR2 SVGAGI. The CDR3 loop spans 16 amino acids. This TCR came from a human donor in good health. What was sequenced was PBMCs. V is TRBV6-5 and J is TRBJ1-6; D call uncertain. The chain's CDR3 is CASSYSPAGAGSPLNF. Written as DNA, the CDR3 is TGTGCCAGCAGTTACTCGCCCGCGGGCGCCGGTTCACCCCTCAACTTT.